Listed below are T cell receptor beta chains from one sample, sequenced in a study of siplizumab effects on memory and regulatory T cells. Profiling relied on immunoSEQ multiplex PCR, and the TCRdb table lists in-frame clones only, not all of them. The sample comprises about 100,000 clones, 80% to 95% of which are singletons, and around 11% rests with the top ten. Sequenced input: non-Treg CD4+ T cells sorted from blood. These receptors all come from a human donor in good health. CDR3s include the opening cysteine and the closing phenylalanine or tryptophan. Each record gives: clone size, J gene, D gene, V gene, CDR3 DNA, CDR3 protein. D genes are given only for firm matches. Clone size is shown for a subset of rows, as once, few, many or a class of expanded clone.

abundance: once
j_gene: TRBJ2-3
d_gene: TRBD2
v_gene: TRBV4-2
CDR3nt: TGTGCCAGCAGCCAACGGACTAGCGCAACAGATACGCAGTATTTT
CDR3aa: CASSQRTSATDTQYF

abundance: .
j_gene: TRBJ1-4
d_gene: .
v_gene: TRBV30
CDR3nt: TGTGCCTGGGGGGGCACAGTGCCCTTGCTAGGGAATGAAAAACTGTTTTTT
CDR3aa: CAWGGTVPLLGNEKLFF

abundance: .
j_gene: TRBJ1-2
d_gene: .
v_gene: TRBV19
CDR3nt: TGTGCCAGTAGTTTTCGGGAGAACTATGGCTACACCTTC
CDR3aa: CASSFRENYGYTF

abundance: .
j_gene: TRBJ1-2
d_gene: TRBD1
v_gene: TRBV13
CDR3nt: TGTGCCAGCAGCCGACTCACGGGACAGGGGAAAAGGGACTATGGCTACACCTTC
CDR3aa: CASSRLTGQGKRDYGYTF

abundance: .
j_gene: TRBJ1-4
d_gene: .
v_gene: TRBV5-5
CDR3nt: TGTGCCAGCAGCCGGACAGCTTCTAATGAAAAACTGTTTTTT
CDR3aa: CASSRTASNEKLFF

abundance: .
j_gene: TRBJ2-2
d_gene: .
v_gene: TRBV14
CDR3nt: TGTGCCAGCAGCCAAGCGGGCCGGGCGGTAGGGGAGCTGTTTTTT
CDR3aa: CASSQAGRAVGELFF

abundance: .
j_gene: TRBJ2-1
d_gene: .
v_gene: TRBV7-9
CDR3nt: TGTGCCAGTCACCCTAGTTCATCCCACAATGAGCAGTTCTTC
CDR3aa: CASHPSSSHNEQFF

abundance: .
j_gene: TRBJ2-1
d_gene: .
v_gene: TRBV4-2
CDR3nt: TGTGCCAGCAGCCCCCCCGGGGGAAATGAGCAGTTCTTC
CDR3aa: CASSPPGGNEQFF

abundance: .
j_gene: TRBJ1-5
d_gene: .
v_gene: TRBV6-6
CDR3nt: TGTGCCAGCAGTGCGGGGTTTTATCAGCCCCAGCATTTT
CDR3aa: CASSAGFYQPQHF

abundance: .
j_gene: TRBJ1-2
d_gene: .
v_gene: TRBV6-5
CDR3nt: TGTGCCAGCAGCCTCCTGGGGGTAGAGGGCTACACCTTC
CDR3aa: CASSLLGVEGYTF

abundance: .
j_gene: TRBJ2-5
d_gene: .
v_gene: TRBV7-2
CDR3nt: TGTGCCAGCAGTCGGAACAGGGAGACCCAGTACTTC
CDR3aa: CASSRNRETQYF

abundance: once
j_gene: TRBJ2-3
d_gene: TRBD2
v_gene: TRBV4-3
CDR3nt: TGCGCCAGCAGCTTCCGGGGCGGGAGGACAGATACGCAGTATTTT
CDR3aa: CASSFRGGRTDTQYF

abundance: few
j_gene: TRBJ2-7
d_gene: TRBD2
v_gene: TRBV28
CDR3nt: TGTGCCAGCAGTTTCATAGCGGGTGAGCAGTACTTC
CDR3aa: CASSFIAGEQYF

abundance: .
j_gene: TRBJ2-3
d_gene: .
v_gene: TRBV30
CDR3nt: TGTGCCTGGAGTGTGGTGGGCCGCACAGATACGCAGTATTTT
CDR3aa: CAWSVVGRTDTQYF

abundance: .
j_gene: TRBJ2-1
d_gene: .
v_gene: TRBV11-3
CDR3nt: TGTGCCAGCAGCTTAGGTATATCCTACAATGAGCAGTTCTTC
CDR3aa: CASSLGISYNEQFF

abundance: .
j_gene: TRBJ2-1
d_gene: .
v_gene: TRBV20-1
CDR3nt: TGCAGTGCCTGGCTCTACAATGAGCAGTTCTTC
CDR3aa: CSAWLYNEQFF

abundance: once
j_gene: TRBJ2-2
d_gene: TRBD1
v_gene: TRBV19
CDR3nt: TGTGCCAGTAGTATAGTCAAGGGGACAGGGAAGGCCGGGGAGCTGTTTTTT
CDR3aa: CASSIVKGTGKAGELFF

abundance: .
j_gene: TRBJ1-1
d_gene: .
v_gene: TRBV19
CDR3nt: TGTGCCAGTATGGGTCTTCAGAGGGAGAACACTGAAGCTTTCTTT
CDR3aa: CASMGLQRENTEAFF

abundance: .
j_gene: TRBJ2-3
d_gene: .
v_gene: TRBV10-3
CDR3nt: TGTGCCATCAGCAACACAGATACGCAGTATTTT
CDR3aa: CAISNTDTQYF

abundance: .
j_gene: TRBJ2-4
d_gene: TRBD1
v_gene: TRBV19
CDR3nt: TGTGCCAGTAGCGACAGGGGGCTTAGCAAAAACATTCAGTACTTC
CDR3aa: CASSDRGLSKNIQYF

abundance: .
j_gene: TRBJ2-3
d_gene: .
v_gene: TRBV29-1
CDR3nt: TGCAGCGTTGTCGGGGAAAGCACAGATACGCAGTATTTT
CDR3aa: CSVVGESTDTQYF

abundance: .
j_gene: TRBJ2-1
d_gene: .
v_gene: TRBV9
CDR3nt: TGTGCCAGCAGCGTAGCGTGGACAGAATACAATGAGCAGTTCTTC
CDR3aa: CASSVAWTEYNEQFF